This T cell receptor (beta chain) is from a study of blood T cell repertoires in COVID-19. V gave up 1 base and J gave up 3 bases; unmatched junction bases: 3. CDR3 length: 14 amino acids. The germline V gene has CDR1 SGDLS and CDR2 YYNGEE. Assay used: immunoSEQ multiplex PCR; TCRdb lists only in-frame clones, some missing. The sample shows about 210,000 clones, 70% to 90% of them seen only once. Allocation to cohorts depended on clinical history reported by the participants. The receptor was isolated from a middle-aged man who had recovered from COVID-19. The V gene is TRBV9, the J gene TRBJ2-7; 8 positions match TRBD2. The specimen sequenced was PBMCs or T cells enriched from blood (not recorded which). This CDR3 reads CASSVTAGGYEQYF. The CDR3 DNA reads TGTGCCAGCAGCGTAACGGCGGGGGGCTACGAGCAGTACTTC.